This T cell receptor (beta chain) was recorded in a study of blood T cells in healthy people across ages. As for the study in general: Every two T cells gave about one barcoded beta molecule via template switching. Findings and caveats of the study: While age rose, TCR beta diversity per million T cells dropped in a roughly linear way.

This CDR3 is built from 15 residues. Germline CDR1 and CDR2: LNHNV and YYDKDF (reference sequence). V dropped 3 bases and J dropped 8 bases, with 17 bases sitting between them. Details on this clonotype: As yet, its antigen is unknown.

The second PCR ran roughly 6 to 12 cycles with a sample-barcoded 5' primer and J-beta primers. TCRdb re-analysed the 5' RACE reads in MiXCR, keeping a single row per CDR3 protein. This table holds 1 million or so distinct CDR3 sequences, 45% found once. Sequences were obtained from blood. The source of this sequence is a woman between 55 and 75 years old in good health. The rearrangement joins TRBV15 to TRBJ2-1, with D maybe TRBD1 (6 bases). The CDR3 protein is CATSRRQVAGYEQFF. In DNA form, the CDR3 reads TGTGCCACCAGCAGGAGACAGGTTGCCGGCTATGAGCAGTTCTTC.